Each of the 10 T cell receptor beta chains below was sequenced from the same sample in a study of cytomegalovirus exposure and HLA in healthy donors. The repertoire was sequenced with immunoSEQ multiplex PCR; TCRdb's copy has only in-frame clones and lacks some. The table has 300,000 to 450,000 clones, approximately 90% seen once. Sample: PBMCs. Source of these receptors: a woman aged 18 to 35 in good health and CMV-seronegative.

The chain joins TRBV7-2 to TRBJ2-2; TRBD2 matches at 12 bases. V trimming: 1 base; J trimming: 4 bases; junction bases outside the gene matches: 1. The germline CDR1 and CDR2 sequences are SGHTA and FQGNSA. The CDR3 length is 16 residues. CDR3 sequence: CASSLVGLAGTGELFF. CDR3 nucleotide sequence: TGTGCCAGCAGCTTAGTGGGACTAGCGGGCACCGGGGAGCTGTTTTTT.

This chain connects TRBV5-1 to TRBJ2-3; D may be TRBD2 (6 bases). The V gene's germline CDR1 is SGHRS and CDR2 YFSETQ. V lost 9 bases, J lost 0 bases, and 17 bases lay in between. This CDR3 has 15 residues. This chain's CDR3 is CATSGGDYSTDTQYF. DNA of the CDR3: TGCGCCACTTCCGGGGGTGATTATAGCACAGATACGCAGTATTTT. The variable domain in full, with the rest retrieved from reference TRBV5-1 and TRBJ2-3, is KAGVTQTPRYLIKTRGQQVTLSCSPISGHRSVSWYQQTPGQGLQFLFEYFSETQRNKGNFPGRFSGRQFSNSRSEMNVSTLELGDSALYLCATSGGDYSTDTQYFGPGTRLTVL.

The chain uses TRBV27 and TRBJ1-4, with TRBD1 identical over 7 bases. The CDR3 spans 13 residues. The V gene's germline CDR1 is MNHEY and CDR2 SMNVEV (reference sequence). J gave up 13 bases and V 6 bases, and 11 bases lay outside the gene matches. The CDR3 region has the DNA TGTGCCAGCAGCCTTACAGGGGAATACGGACTGTTTTTT. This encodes CASSLTGEYGLFF.

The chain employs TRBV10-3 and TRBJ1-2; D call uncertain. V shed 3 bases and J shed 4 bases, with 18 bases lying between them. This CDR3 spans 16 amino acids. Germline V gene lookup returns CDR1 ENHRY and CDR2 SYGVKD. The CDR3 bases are TGTGCCATCAGTGATGGGGAGAAACCCCTCGTCTATGGCTACACCTTC. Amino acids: CAISDGEKPLVYGYTF.

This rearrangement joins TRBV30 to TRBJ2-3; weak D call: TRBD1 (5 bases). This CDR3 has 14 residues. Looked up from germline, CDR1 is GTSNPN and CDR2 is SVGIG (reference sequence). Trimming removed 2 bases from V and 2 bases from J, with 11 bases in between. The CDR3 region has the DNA TGTGCCTGGAGTTTAGGGGCTTCCACAGATACGCAGTATTTT. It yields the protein CAWSLGASTDTQYF.

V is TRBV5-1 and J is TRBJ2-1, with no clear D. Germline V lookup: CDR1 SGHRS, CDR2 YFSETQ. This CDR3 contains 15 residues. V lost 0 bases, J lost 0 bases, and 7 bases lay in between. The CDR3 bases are TGCGCCAGCAGCTTGGGACATAGCTCCTACAATGAGCAGTTCTTC. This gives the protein CASSLGHSSYNEQFF.

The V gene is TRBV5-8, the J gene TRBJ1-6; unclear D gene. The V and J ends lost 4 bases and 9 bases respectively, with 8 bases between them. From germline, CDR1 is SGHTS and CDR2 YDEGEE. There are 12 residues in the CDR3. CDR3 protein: CASSIRGSPLHF. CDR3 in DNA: TGTGCCAGCAGCATACGGGGTTCACCCCTCCACTTT. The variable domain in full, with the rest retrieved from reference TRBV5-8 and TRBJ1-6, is EAGVTQSPTHLIKTRGQQATLRCSPISGHTSVYWYQQALGLGLQFLLWYDEGEERNRGNFPPRFSGRQFPNYSSELNVNALELEDSALYLCASSIRGSPLHFGNGTRLTVT.

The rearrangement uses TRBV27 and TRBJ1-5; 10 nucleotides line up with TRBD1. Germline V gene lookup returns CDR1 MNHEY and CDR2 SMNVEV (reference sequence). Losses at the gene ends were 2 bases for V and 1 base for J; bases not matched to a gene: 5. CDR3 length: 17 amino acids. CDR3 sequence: CASSLLGTGASNQPQHF. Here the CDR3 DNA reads TGTGCCAGCAGTTTACTTGGGACAGGGGCCAGCAATCAGCCCCAGCATTTT.

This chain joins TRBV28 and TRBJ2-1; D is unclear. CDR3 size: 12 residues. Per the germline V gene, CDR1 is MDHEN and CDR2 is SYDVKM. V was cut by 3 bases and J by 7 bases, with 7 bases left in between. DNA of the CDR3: TGTGCCAGCAGTTTGCGGTGGAATGAGCAGTTCTTC. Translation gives CASSLRWNEQFF.

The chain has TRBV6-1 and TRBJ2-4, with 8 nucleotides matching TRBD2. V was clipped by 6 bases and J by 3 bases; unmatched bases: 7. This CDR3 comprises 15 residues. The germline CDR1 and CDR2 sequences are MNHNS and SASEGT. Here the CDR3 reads CASRGGGTGKNIQYF. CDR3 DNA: TGTGCCAGCAGGGGCGGGGGGACGGGCAAAAACATTCAGTACTTC.